This T cell receptor beta chain stems from a study of cytomegalovirus exposure and HLA in healthy donors. Regarding the study as a whole: Some 17,000 TCR beta sequences were associated with HLA alleles at 0.05 false discovery rate in a later analysis. Specificity for CMV antigens was confirmed in vitro for a few of the CMV-associated chains.

About this clone: Antigen unknown.

The PCR employed 60 Vbeta primers together with 13 Jbeta primers. The data were produced by immunoSEQ multiplex PCR, yet TCRdb's version contains in-frame clones alone and is incomplete. The data hold roughly 100,000 clones, with roughly 79% observed a single time. Sequencing was performed on PBMCs. The source is a male donor in good health and CMV-seronegative.

The CDR3 reads CASSLPPAGNPIYEQYF. DNA for the CDR3: TGTGCCAGCAGCTTACCTCCCGCAGGGAACCCTATCTACGAGCAGTACTTC. This sequence joins TRBV11-2 and TRBJ2-7, with a possible D match to TRBD1 (5 bases). Trimming removed 2 bases from V and 3 bases from J, with 20 bases in between. Germline CDR1 SGHAT, CDR2 FQNNGV. CDR3 length: 17 residues.